Shown below are 22 T cell receptor beta chains from a single sample sequenced in a study of tumor-infiltrating lymphocytes in primary liver carcinoma. Constant-region priming of about 0.5 ug total RNA yielded TCR beta cDNA. The TCR beta library was amplified through three nested multiplex PCR rounds in a modified ARM-PCR procedure. Rounds one and two of PCR, each of 10 cycles, were primed with TRBV1-TRBV30 forward primers and a C-beta reverse primer. TCRdb redid the calling of the multiplex PCR reads with MiXCR, one entry per CDR3 protein. The table includes 310,000 or so distinct CDR3 sequences, about three fifths detected once. Alongside blood RNA obtained from unsorted whole blood, germline DNA was also extracted. The sequencing sample was made of peripheral blood. The receptors here all came from a woman in her thirties with primary liver carcinoma and hepatitis B virus infection.

Details on this clonotype: An end of the junction differs from the germline gene, which may be a read error. This chain links TRBV11-2 with TRBJ2-7; D is unresolved. The CDR3 has 14 residues. Germline CDR1 is SGHAT and CDR2 is FQNNGV. DNA for the CDR3: TGTGCCAGCAGCTTAGACAGGAGCCCCTACGAGCAGTATTTC. Its translation is CASSLDRSPYEQYF.

With respect to this clonotype: The junction does not match germline at one end; this may be a read error. V and J are TRBV20-1 and TRBJ2-5; D unclear. CDR1 is DFQATT and CDR2 is SNEGSKA in the germline V gene (reference sequence). The CDR3 length is 13 residues. CDR3 region: CNASGSFHETQYF. The CDR3 nucleotides read TGCAATGCTAGTGGCAGTTTCCACGAGACCCAGTACTTC.

On this clonotype: This CDR3 fails to terminate in the conserved phenylalanine or tryptophan, so it likely reflects a read error. The DNA is left out, because the CDR3 cannot be placed on it with certainty; the CDR3 is given as TCRdb lists it. V gene TRBV7-8 combines with J gene TRBJ2-3; the listed D gene, TRBD2, was not tested against the DNA. Including both end residues, the CDR3 is 15 amino acids long. CDR1 SGHVS and CDR2 FQNEAQ come from the germline V gene. Here the CDR3 reads CASSRGIRSTDTHYL.

This clonotype was recorded many times. The CDR3 DNA is TGCGCCAGCAGTGAGTCCGGCACAGATACGCAGTATTTT. Its translation is CASSESGTDTQYF. The V gene is TRBV10-1, the J gene TRBJ2-3; D ambiguous. Trimming cost V 0 bases and J 1 base, with 2 bases left between them. Germline V gives CDR1 WNHNN, CDR2 SYGVQD (reference sequence). The CDR3 consists of 13 residues.

A note on this clonotype: Here the CDR3 omits its conserved ending phenylalanine or tryptophan, so a read error is the likely source. The J gene is TRBJ2-5, the V gene TRBV6-2 or TRBV6-3; 9 bases are shared with TRBD2. This CDR3 spans 15 amino acids. CDR1 is MNHEY, CDR2 SVGEGT, per germline. This chain's CDR3 is CANSYSSSGSETQYL. The CDR3 nucleotides read TGTGCCAACAGTTACTCGAGTAGCGGGAGCGAGACCCAGTACCTC.

This clonotype came up many times. The chain has TRBV12-3 or TRBV12-4 and TRBJ2-5, with no clear D. Between the trimmed V and J ends, which lost 6 bases and 5 bases, there was a span of 7 bases. This CDR3 spans 11 amino acids. The CDR3 sequence: CASRGLETQYF. The CDR3 DNA reads as TGTGCCAGCAGAGGGTTGGAGACCCAGTACTTC.

The V call is TRBV11-2, the J call TRBJ2-3; 10 bases agree with TRBD2. The CDR3 totals 18 residues. Trimming at V came to 5 bases and at J to 2 bases, leaving 13 bases not matched to a gene. CDR1 is SGHAT and CDR2 is FQNNGV in the germline V gene. The CDR3: CASSPPIPAGGPTDTQYF. CDR3 nucleotides: TGTGCCAGCAGCCCCCCAATACCAGCGGGAGGGCCCACAGATACGCAGTATTTT.

The gene calls are TRBV12-3 or TRBV12-4 and TRBJ2-7, with TRBD2 identical over 16 bases. The length of the CDR3 is 15 residues. The junction had 7 bases not matched to a gene; V was cut back by 7 bases and J by 7 bases. The DNA of the CDR3 is TGTGCCAGCACCCTGGCGGGACTAGCGGGGGGGGAGCAGTACTTC. This sequence encodes CASTLAGLAGGEQYF.

About this clonotype: A junction boundary mismatches the germline segment, possibly from a read error. V usage is TRBV12-3 or TRBV12-4 and J usage is TRBJ2-1, with D unclear. The CDR3 length is 13 residues. As DNA, the CDR3 is TGTGCCAGCAGTCCCGCGACCTACAATGAGCCGTTCTTC. Translation gives CASSPATYNEPFF.

This clonotype has only one observation. This sequence may be a read error, since a much larger clone differs from it by one base. The J gene is TRBJ2-6, the V gene TRBV6-5; a weak D match, TRBD2 (6 bases). The CDR3 has 19 amino acids. Germline CDR1 reads MNHEY; CDR2 reads SVGAGI. CDR3 sequence (DNA): TGTGCCAGCAGTTACTCGCTAAGCCGTCTTGGAGCCGGGGGCAACGTCCTGACTTTC. Residues: CASSYSLSRLGAGGNVLTF.

A remark on this clonotype: A much larger clone sits a single nucleotide away, making a read error possible. The chain is built from TRBV29-1 and TRBJ2-3; 9 nucleotides match TRBD1. This CDR3 spans 14 amino acids. Germline CDR1 is SQVTM and CDR2 is ANQGSEA. The CDR3 here is CSVRDRAGTDTQCF. CDR3 in DNA: TGCAGCGTCCGGGACAGGGCTGGCACAGATACGCAGTGTTTT.

The gene calls are TRBV12-3 or TRBV12-4 and TRBJ2-5; 10 nucleotides line up with TRBD1. The CDR3 spans 14 residues. V lost 5 bases and J lost 2; bases outside the gene matches: 2. CDR3 coding DNA: TGTGCCAGCAGTCGACAGGGGGCGCAAGAGACCCAGTACTTC. It is translated as CASSRQGAQETQYF.

About this clonotype itself: A much larger clone differs by one base, so this may be a read error. The chain uses TRBV4-3 and TRBJ1-1, with no clear D. The CDR3 is made up of 15 amino acids. Between the trimmed V and J ends, which lost 1 base and 1 base, there was a span of 10 bases. Germline values: CDR1 LGHNA, CDR2 YSLEER. The CDR3 loop is CASSQVWQTNTEAFF. CDR3 coding DNA: TGCGCCAGCAGCCAAGTGTGGCAGACGAACACTGAAGCTTTCTTT.

Turning to this clonotype: One junction end disagrees with the germline gene, perhaps due to a read error. The chain joins TRBV12-3 or TRBV12-4 to TRBJ2-1; D gene ambiguous. The CDR3 consists of 12 residues. CDR3 amino acids: CVSSFILNGQFF. The CDR3 DNA sequence: TGTGTCAGCAGTTTCATATTAAATGGGCAGTTCTTC.

There are many counts of this clonotype. The chain is built from TRBV12-3 or TRBV12-4 and TRBJ1-5; D perhaps matches TRBD1 (5 bases). Trimming took off 6 bases at V and 5 bases at J, with 11 bases between the two ends. The CDR3 consists of 13 residues. CDR3 in DNA: TGTGCCAGCAGCCGGGACCGATATCAGCCCCAGCATTTT. This translates into CASSRDRYQPQHF.

In regard to this clonotype: Sequence at one end of the junction differs from germline and may be a read error. The chain links TRBV29-1 to TRBJ2-7, with 8 bases lining up with TRBD1. This CDR3 spans 14 amino acids. The germline V gene encodes CDR1 SQVTM and CDR2 ANQGSEA. The DNA for the CDR3 is TGTAGCGTTGAAGTGACAGGGGTCTCCTACGAGCAGTACTTC. As protein: CSVEVTGVSYEQYF.

The genes are TRBV6-5 and TRBJ1-6; 7 nucleotides line up with TRBD1. Germline V gives CDR1 MNHEY, CDR2 SVGAGI. The V segment lost 6 bases and the J segment 10 bases; nucleotides outside the gene matches: 9. The CDR3 totals 14 residues. The CDR3 protein is CASRGTVLFSPLHF. CDR3 bases: TGTGCCAGCAGGGGGACAGTTCTCTTCTCACCCCTCCACTTT.

There are many counts of this clonotype. The V and J genes are TRBV11-2 and TRBJ1-5; 9 bases fit TRBD1. V shed 1 base, J shed 2 bases, and the junction held 0 bases outside the gene matches. The CDR3 consists of 15 residues. The germline V gene encodes CDR1 SGHAT and CDR2 FQNNGV. The CDR3 sequence is CASSLGTGGNQPQHF. The DNA of the CDR3 is TGTGCCAGCAGCTTAGGGACAGGGGGCAATCAGCCCCAGCATTTT.

On this clonotype: Being one base from a much bigger clone, this may be a read error. The chain couples TRBV11-3 to TRBJ2-2; TRBD1 is a possible D gene (6 bases). Trimming took off 5 bases at V and 4 bases at J, with 20 bases between the two ends. Looked up from germline, CDR1 is SGHNT and CDR2 is YENEEA. CDR3 length: 17 amino acids. The CDR3 is CASSPARGRGFTGELFF. DNA of the CDR3: TGTGCCAGCAGCCCCGCGAGGGGCAGGGGTTTCACCGGGGAGCTGTTTTTT.

This clonotype was detected a few times. V gene TRBV12-3 or TRBV12-4 combines with J gene TRBJ2-2; possible D gene TRBD2, 6 bases. CDR3 length equals 14 residues. Trimming took off 0 bases at V and 6 bases at J, with 8 bases between the two ends. As DNA, the CDR3 is TGTGCCAGCAGTTTAGCGGGGACTCCCGGGGAGCTGTTTTTT. It codes for CASSLAGTPGELFF.

The J gene is TRBJ2-7, the V gene TRBV6-6, with 8 bases aligning to TRBD2. The CDR3 consists of 19 residues. Germline V gene data show CDR1 as MNHNY and CDR2 as SVGAGI (reference sequence). V trimming: 2 bases; J trimming: 4 bases; junction bases outside the gene matches: 19. The CDR3 DNA reads as TGTGCCAGCAGTTACCTCGGGGTTAGCGGGACCTTGCATATTTACGAGCAGTACTTC. It specifies CASSYLGVSGTLHIYEQYF.

This chain links TRBV12-3 or TRBV12-4 with TRBJ1-5, with 9 positions matching TRBD1. V lost 11 bases and J lost 5; bases outside the gene matches: 16. This CDR3 has 16 amino acids. The CDR3 region is CAGKPEVTGGHQPQHF. The CDR3 DNA reads TGTGCCGGCAAACCTGAGGTGACAGGGGGTCATCAGCCCCAGCATTTT.